This T cell receptor (beta chain) derives from a study of molecular identifiers for immune sequencing clone quantification. Listed TCR primers, together with previously described methods, were used for the bulk TCR libraries. MiXCR, applied by TCRdb to the PCR reads, yields one record per CDR3 protein. The sample shows tens of thousands of distinct CDR3 sequences, over 15% of them seen only once. Overall study findings and caveats: Detecting spiked Jurkat TCR RNA from one cell among about a million naive cells was reportedly possible.

The germline V and J ends were trimmed by 3 bases and 0 bases, with 9 bases remaining between them. CDR1 and CDR2 (germline): LNHDA, SQIVND (reference sequence). The CDR3 consists of 14 residues. Naive CD8 libraries were made from around 18,000 to 910,000 sorted cells, and they used 10%, 30% or 50% RNA. Of note for this clonotype: The antigen is not known.

The J gene is TRBJ2-7, the V gene TRBV19; D may be TRBD2 (6 bases). The TCR sequence derives from a human donor in good health. Some libraries in this study had Jurkat cell RNA spiked in. The source material was naive CD8+ T cells from blood, with Jurkat cell RNA spiked in. Subset reported: FACS-sorted CD8+CD4-CCR7+CD45RA+ naive T cells. CDR3 region: CASSILASSYEQYF. DNA for the CDR3: TGTGCCAGTAGTATCCTAGCGTCCTCCTACGAGCAGTACTTC. The full variable domain, its missing parts supplied by reference TRBV19 and TRBJ2-7, is DGGITQSPKYLFRKEGQNVTLSCEQNLNHDAMYWYRQDPGQGLRLIYYSQIVNDFQKGDIAEGYSVSREKKESFPLTVTSAQKNPTAFYLCASSILASSYEQYFGPGTRLTVT.